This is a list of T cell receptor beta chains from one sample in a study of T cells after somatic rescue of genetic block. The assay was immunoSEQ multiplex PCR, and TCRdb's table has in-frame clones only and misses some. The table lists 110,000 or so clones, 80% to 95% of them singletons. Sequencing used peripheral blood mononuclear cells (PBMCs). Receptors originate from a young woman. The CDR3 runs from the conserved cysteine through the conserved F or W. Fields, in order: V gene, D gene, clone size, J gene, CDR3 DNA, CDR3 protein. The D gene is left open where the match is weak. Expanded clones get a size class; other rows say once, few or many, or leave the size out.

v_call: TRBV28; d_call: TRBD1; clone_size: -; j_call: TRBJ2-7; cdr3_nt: TGTGCCAGCAGTATTATGGGACAGATTGTCCCCTACGAGCAGTACTTC; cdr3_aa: CASSIMGQIVPYEQYF
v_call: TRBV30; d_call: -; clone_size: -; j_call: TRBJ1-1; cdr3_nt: TGTGCCTGGAGTGTACCCTGGTACACTGAAGCTTTCTTT; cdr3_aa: CAWSVPWYTEAFF
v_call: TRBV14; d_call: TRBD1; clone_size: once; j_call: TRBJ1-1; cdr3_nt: TGTGCCAGCAGCCAGCGACAGGGCCTGAACACTGAAGCTTTCTTT; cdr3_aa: CASSQRQGLNTEAFF
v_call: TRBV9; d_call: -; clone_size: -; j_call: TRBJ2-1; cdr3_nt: TGTGCCAGCAGCGCACCAGGGTCTTACAATGAGCAGTTCTTC; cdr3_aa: CASSAPGSYNEQFF
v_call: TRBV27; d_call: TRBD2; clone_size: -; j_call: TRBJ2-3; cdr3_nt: TGTGCCATCTCTTCTGGGACTAGCGCCCCAGATACGCAGTATTTT; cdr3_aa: CAISSGTSAPDTQYF
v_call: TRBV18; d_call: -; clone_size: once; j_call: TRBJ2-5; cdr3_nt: TGTGCCAGCTCACCTGAGGGTCGACAAGAGACCCAGTACTTC; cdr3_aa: CASSPEGRQETQYF
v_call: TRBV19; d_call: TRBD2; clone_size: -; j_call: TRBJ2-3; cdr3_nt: TGTGCCAGTAGCCCCCAACTAGCGGGGGGGCCGGATACGCAGTATTTT; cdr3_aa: CASSPQLAGGPDTQYF
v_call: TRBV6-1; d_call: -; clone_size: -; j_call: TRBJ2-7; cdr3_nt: TGTGCCAGCAGTGTGGAGCAGGGGACCTACGAGCAGTACTTC; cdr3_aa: CASSVEQGTYEQYF
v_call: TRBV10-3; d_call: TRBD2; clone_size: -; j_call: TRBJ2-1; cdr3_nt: TGTGCCTCGTCCGGGACTAGCGGGGGCTCCTACAATGAGCAGTTCTTC; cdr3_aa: CASSGTSGGSYNEQFF
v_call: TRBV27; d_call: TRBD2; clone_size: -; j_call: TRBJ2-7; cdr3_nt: TGTGCCAGCAGTACCCCGGGACTAGCGGGGTCAGGGCAGTACTTC; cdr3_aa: CASSTPGLAGSGQYF
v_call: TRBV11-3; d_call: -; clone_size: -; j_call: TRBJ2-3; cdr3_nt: TGTGCCAGCAGCTTAGATGGGGTTACCACAGATACGCAGTATTTT; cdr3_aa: CASSLDGVTTDTQYF
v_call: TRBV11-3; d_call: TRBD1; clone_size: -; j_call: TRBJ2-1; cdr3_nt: TGTGCCAGCAGCGACCGGGACAGCAAACGTCAGTTCTTC; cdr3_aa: CASSDRDSKRQFF
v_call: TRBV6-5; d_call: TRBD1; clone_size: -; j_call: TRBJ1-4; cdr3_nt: TGTGCCAGCAGTTATCTGACAGGGGTAAATGAAAAACTGTTTTTT; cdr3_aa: CASSYLTGVNEKLFF
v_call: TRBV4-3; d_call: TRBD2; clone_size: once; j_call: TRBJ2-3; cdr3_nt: TGCGCCAGCAGCTGGATAGCGGGGAGCACAGATACGCAGTATTTT; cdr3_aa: CASSWIAGSTDTQYF
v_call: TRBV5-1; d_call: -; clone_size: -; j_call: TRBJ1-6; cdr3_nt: TGCGCCAGCAGCTTGGCCCCTTATAATTCACCCCTCCACTTT; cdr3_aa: CASSLAPYNSPLHF
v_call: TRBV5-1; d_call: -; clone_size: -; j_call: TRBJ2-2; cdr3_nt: TGCGCCAGCAGCTTGAGGCGACCCGGGGAGCTGTTTTTT; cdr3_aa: CASSLRRPGELFF
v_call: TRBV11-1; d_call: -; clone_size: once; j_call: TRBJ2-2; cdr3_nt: TGTGCCAGCAGCTATGGCAGGCTTCGGGTCGGGGAGCTGTTTTTT; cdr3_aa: CASSYGRLRVGELFF
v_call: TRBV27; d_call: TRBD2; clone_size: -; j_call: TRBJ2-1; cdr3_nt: TGTGCCACCCTGGGAGGGGCCTCGCAAGGCAATGAGCAGTTCTTC; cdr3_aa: CATLGGASQGNEQFF
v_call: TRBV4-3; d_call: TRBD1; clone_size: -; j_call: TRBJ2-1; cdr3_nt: TGCGCCAGCAGCCAGTCCACAGGGGGCTCCTACAATGAGCAGTTCTTC; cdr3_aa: CASSQSTGGSYNEQFF
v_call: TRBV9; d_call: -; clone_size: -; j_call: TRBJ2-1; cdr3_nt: TGTGCCAGCAGCGTAGGATGGACAGCCAATGAGCAGTTCTTC; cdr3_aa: CASSVGWTANEQFF
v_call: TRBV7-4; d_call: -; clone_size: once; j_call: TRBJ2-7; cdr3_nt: TGTGCCAGCAGCTTTCCGGCAGACCCTTGCTACGAGCAGTACTTC; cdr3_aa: CASSFPADPCYEQYF
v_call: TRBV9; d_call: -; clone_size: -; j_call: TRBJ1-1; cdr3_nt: TGTGCCAGCAGCGCCGACGGTGAATCAGCTTTCTTT; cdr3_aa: CASSADGESAFF
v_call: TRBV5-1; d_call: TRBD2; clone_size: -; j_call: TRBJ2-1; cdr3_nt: TGCGCCAGCAGCTTGGTTGGTAGCGGGGTTGAGCAGTTCTTC; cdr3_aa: CASSLVGSGVEQFF
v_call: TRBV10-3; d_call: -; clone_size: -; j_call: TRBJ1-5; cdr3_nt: TGTGCCATCAGCGAGCCTGGGCCGATGTTGGGCAATCAGCCCCAGCATTTT; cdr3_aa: CAISEPGPMLGNQPQHF
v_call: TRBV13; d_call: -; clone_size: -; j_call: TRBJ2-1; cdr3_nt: TGTGCCAGCAGCCCTAGGAGGCAGTCCTACAATGAGCAGTTCTTC; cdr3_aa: CASSPRRQSYNEQFF
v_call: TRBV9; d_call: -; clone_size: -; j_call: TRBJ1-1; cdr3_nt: TGTGCCAGCAGCGTAGGATGGACGTACACTGAAGCTTTCTTT; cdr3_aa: CASSVGWTYTEAFF
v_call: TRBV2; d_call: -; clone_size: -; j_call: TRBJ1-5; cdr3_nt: TGTGCCAGCAGTGAGCAGGGTGGCAATCAGCCCCAGCATTTT; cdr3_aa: CASSEQGGNQPQHF
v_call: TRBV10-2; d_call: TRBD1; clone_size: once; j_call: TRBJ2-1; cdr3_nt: TGCGCCAGCATGGGGGACCGACAGGGGGCAGGCAATGAGCAGTTCTTC; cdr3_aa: CASMGDRQGAGNEQFF
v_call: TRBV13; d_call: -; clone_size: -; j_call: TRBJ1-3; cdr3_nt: TGTGCCCCCAGATGGGCTGGAAACACCATATATTTT; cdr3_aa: CAPRWAGNTIYF
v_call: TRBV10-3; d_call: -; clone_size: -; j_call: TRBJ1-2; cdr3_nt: TGTGCCATCAGTGAGTCAGGGAGTGATGGCTACACCTTC; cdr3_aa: CAISESGSDGYTF
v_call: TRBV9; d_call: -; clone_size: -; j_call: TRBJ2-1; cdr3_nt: TGTGCCAGCAGCGGCGGACAGATCAATGAGCAGTTCTTC; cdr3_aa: CASSGGQINEQFF
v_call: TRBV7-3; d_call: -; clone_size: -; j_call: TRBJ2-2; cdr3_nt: TGTGCCAGCAGCCCCCTGGGCACCGGGGAGCTGTTTTTT; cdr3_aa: CASSPLGTGELFF
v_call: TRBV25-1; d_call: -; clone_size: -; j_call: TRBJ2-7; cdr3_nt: TGTGCCAGCAGTGATAGTAGGGGACTTAACTTC; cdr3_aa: CASSDSRGLNF
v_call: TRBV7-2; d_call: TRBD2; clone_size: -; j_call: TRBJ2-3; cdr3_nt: TGTGCCAGCAGCTTACAAGCGGGGGCGACAGATACGCAGTATTTT; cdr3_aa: CASSLQAGATDTQYF
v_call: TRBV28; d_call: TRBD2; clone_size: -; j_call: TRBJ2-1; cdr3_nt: TGTGCCCATGCGACTAGCGGGGGGGACAATGAGCAGTTCTTC; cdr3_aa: CAHATSGGDNEQFF
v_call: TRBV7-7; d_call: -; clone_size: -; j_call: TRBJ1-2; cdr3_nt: TGTGCCAGCACCTCAGAGGGCGAGGACTATGGCTACACCTTC; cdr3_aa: CASTSEGEDYGYTF
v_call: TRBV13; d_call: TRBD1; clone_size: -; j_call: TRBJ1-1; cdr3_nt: TGTGCCAGCAGAAGGACAGGTCGGAACACTGAAGCTTTCTTT; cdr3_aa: CASRRTGRNTEAFF
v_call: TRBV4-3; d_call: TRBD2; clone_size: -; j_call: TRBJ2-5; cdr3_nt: TGCGCCAGCAGCCAAGCCCGCGGAGCGGGGGCCGGGACCCAGTACTTC; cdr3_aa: CASSQARGAGAGTQYF
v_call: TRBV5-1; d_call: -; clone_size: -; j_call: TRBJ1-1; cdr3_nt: TGCGCCAGCAGCCCGGGTGAAGCTGAAGCTTTCTTT; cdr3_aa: CASSPGEAEAFF
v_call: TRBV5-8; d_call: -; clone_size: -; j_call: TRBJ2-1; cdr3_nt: TGTGCCAGCACCATCCGGAATGAGCAGTTCTTC; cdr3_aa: CASTIRNEQFF
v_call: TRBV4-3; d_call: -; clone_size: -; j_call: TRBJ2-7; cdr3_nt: TGCGCCAGCAGCCAAGATCGGGTAGGCGAGCAGTACTTC; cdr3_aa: CASSQDRVGEQYF
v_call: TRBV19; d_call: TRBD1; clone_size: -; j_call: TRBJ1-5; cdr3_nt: TGTGCCAGTAGTCGCCGCGGACAGGGCTTTCAGCCCCAGCATTTT; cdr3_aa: CASSRRGQGFQPQHF